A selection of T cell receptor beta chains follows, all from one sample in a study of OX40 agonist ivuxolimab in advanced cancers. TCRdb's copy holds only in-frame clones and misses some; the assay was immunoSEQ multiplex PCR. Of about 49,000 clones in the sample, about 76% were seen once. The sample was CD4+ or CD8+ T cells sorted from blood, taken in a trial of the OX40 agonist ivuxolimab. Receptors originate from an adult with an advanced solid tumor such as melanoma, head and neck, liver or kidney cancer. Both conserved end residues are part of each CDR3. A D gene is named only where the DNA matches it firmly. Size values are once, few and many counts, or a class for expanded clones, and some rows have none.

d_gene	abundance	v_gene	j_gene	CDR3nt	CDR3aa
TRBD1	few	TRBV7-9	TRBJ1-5	TGTGCCACAGGACAGGGCAATCAGCCCCAGCATTTT	CATGQGNQPQHF
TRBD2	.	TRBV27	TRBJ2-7	TGTGCCAGCAGCCATACTAGCGAAAGCTCCTACGAGCAGTACTTC	CASSHTSESSYEQYF
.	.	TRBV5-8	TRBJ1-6	TGTGCCAGCAGATCGACAGTGGACGTTTCACCCCTCCACTTT	CASRSTVDVSPLHF
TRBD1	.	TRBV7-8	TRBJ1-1	TGTGCCAGCAGCCTCCCCGGACAGGGGGTGGGCACTGAAGCTTTCTTT	CASSLPGQGVGTEAFF
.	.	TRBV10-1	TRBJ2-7	TGCGCCAGCAGCCTCGGGATTTCCTACGAGCAGTACTTC	CASSLGISYEQYF
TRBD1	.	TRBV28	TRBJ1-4	TGTGCCAGCAGTGGACCGGGACAGGGGGTAGAAAAACTGTTTTTT	CASSGPGQGVEKLFF
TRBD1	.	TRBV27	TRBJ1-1	TGTGCCAGCAGTTTCACAGGGGGGGAGACTGAAGCTTTCTTT	CASSFTGGETEAFF
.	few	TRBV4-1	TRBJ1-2	TGCGCCAGCAGCCAAGATTTGTACGGGCAAGGTGGCTACACCTTC	CASSQDLYGQGGYTF
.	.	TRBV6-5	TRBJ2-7	TGTGCCAGCAGTACGACGGCAATGACCTACGAGCAGTACTTC	CASSTTAMTYEQYF
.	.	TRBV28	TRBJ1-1	TGTGCCAGCAGTAGGGACACCGGCACTGAAGCTTTCTTT	CASSRDTGTEAFF
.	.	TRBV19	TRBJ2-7	TGTGCCAGTAGTCCGAGCCCAGGGGCCTACGAGCAGTACTTC	CASSPSPGAYEQYF
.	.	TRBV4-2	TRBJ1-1	TGTGCCAGCAGCCCGACAGAGTGGGGTGAAGCTTTCTTT	CASSPTEWGEAFF
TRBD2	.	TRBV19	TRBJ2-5	TGTGCCAGTAGTGAGGGACTAGCGGGAGTAGAGGAGACCCAGTACTTC	CASSEGLAGVEETQYF
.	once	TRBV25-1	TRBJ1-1	TGTGCCAGCAGTGAACGGGGTTGGACTGAAGCTTTCTTT	CASSERGWTEAFF
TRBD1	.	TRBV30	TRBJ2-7	TGTGCCTGGAGTCCAGGACAGGGCTACGAGCAGTACTTC	CAWSPGQGYEQYF
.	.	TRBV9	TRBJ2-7	TGTGCCAGCAGCGTAGCTCTGGACGGCTACGAGCAGTACTTC	CASSVALDGYEQYF